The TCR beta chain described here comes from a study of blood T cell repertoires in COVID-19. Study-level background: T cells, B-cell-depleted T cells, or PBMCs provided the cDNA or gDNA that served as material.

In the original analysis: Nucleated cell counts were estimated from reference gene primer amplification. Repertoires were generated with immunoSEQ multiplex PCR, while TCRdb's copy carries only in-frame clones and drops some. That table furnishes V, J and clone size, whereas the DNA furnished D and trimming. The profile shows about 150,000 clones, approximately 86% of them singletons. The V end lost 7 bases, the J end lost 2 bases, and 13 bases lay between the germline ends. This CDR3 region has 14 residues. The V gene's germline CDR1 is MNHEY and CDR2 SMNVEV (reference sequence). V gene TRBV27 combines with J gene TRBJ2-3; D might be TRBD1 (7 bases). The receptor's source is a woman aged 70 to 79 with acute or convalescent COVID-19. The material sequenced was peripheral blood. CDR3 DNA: TGTGCCAGCACCCCAGGGGGGATCACAGATACGCAGTATTTT. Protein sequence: CASTPGGITDTQYF.